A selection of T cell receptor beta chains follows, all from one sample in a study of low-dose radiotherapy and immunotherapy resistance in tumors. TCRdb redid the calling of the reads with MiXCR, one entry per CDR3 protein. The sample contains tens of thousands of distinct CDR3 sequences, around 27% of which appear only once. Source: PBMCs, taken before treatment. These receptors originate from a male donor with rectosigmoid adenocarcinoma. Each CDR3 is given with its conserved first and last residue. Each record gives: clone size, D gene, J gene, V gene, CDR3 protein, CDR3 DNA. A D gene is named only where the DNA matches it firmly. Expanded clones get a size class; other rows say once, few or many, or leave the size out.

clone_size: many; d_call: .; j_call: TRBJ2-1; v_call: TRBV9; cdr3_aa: CASSVALIDEQFF; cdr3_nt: TGTGCCAGCAGCGTAGCCCTCATCGATGAGCAGTTCTTC
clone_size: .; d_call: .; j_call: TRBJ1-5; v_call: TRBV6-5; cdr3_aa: CASSYTGRDNQPQHF; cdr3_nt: TGTGCCAGCAGTTACACAGGTCGGGATAATCAGCCCCAGCATTTT
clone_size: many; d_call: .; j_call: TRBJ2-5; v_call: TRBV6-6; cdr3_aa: CASSYSYGEAETQYF; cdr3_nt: TGTGCCAGCAGTTACTCGTACGGGGAAGCAGAGACCCAGTACTTC
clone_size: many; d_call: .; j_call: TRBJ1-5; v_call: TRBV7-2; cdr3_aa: CASSLATGTQNQPQHF; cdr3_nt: TGTGCCAGCAGCTTAGCGACAGGAACACAAAATCAGCCCCAGCATTTT
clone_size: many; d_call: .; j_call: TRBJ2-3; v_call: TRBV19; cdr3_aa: CASSPTALHTDTQYF; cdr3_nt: TGTGCCAGTAGCCCGACGGCGCTTCACACAGATACGCAGTATTTT
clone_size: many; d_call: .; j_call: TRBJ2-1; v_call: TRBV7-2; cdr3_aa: CASNQGINEQFF; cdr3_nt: TGTGCCAGCAACCAGGGAATTAATGAGCAGTTCTTC
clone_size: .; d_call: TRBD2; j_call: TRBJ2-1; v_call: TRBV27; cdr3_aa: CASRGLAFYNEQFF; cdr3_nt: TGTGCCAGCAGGGGACTAGCATTTTACAATGAGCAGTTCTTC
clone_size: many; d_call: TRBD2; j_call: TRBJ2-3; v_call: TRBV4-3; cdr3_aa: CASSQDTGTSGGKRDTQYF; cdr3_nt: TGCGCCAGCAGCCAAGATACCGGGACTAGCGGGGGGAAACGGGATACGCAGTATTTT
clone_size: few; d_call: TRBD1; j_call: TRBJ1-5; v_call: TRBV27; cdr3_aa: CASRKTGQSIRNQPQHF; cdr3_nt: TGTGCCAGCAGAAAAACGGGACAGAGCATCCGGAATCAGCCCCAGCATTTT
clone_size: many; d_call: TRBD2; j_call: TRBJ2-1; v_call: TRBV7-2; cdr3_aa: CASSSRSGGYNEQFF; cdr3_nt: TGTGCCAGCAGCTCGAGGAGCGGGGGCTACAATGAGCAGTTCTTC
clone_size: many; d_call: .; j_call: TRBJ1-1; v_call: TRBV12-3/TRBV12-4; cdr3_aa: CASSSGSVRTEAFF; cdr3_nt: TGTGCCAGCAGCTCGGGGTCCGTTCGTACTGAAGCTTTCTTT
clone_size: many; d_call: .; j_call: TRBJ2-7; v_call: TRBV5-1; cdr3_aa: CASSLAKTGASYEQYF; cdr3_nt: TGCGCCAGCAGCTTGGCCAAGACAGGTGCCTCCTACGAGCAGTACTTC
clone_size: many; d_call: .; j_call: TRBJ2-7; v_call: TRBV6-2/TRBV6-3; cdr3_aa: CASAKRPYEQYF; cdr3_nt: TGTGCCAGCGCGAAGCGGCCCTACGAGCAGTACTTC
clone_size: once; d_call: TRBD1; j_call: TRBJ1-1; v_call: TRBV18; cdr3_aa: CASSPRTGAMNTEAFF; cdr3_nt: TGTGCCAGCTCACCCCGGACAGGGGCCATGAACACTGAAGCTTTCTTT
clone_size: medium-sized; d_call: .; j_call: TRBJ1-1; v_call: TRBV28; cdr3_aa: CASSLDGPGEKTEAFF; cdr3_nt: TGTGCCAGCAGTTTAGATGGCCCAGGGGAAAAAACTGAAGCTTTCTTT
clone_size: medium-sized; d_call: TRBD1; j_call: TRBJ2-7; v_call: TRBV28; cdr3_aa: CASSPGQGPGEQYF; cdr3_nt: TGTGCCAGCAGCCCGGGACAGGGGCCCGGCGAGCAGTACTTC
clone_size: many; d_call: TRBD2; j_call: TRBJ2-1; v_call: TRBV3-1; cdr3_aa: CASTPPASGGYNEQFF; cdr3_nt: TGTGCCAGCACCCCCCCCGCTAGCGGGGGATACAATGAGCAGTTCTTC
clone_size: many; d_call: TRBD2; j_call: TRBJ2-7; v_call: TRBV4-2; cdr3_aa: CASSQETSGSHEQYF; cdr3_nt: TGTGCCAGCAGCCAAGAGACTAGCGGGAGTCACGAGCAGTACTTC
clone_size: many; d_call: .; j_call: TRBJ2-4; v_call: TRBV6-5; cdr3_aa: CASSSTGTQNIQYF; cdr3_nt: TGTGCCAGCAGTTCGACCGGGACCCAAAACATTCAGTACTTC
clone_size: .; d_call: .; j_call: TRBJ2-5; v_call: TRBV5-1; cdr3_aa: CASSLAPGEETQYF; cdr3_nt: TGCGCCAGCAGCTTGGCCCCAGGGGAGGAGACCCAGTACTTC
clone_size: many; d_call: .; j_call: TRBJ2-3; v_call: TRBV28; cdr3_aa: CASSLPGQRTDTQYF; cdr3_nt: TGTGCCAGCAGCTTACCGGGCCAAAGGACAGATACGCAGTATTTT
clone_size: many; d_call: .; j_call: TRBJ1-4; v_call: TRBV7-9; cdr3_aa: CASSSGQGDNEKLFF; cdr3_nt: TGTGCCAGCAGCTCCGGCCAGGGAGATAATGAAAAACTGTTTTTT
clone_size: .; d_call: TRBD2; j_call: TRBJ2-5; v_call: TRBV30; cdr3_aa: CAWGGLAGETQYF; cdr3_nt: TGTGCCTGGGGGGGGCTAGCGGGGGAGACCCAGTACTTC
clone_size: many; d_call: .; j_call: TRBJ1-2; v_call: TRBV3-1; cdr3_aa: CASSQDRGTVNYGYTF; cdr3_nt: TGTGCCAGCAGCCAAGATCGGGGGACGGTGAACTATGGCTACACCTTC
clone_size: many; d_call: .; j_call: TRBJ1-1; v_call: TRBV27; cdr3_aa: CASSLRQGFTEAFF; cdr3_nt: TGTGCCAGCAGTTTAAGGCAGGGGTTCACTGAAGCTTTCTTT
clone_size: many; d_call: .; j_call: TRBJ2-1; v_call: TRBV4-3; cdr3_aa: CASSLPSGGCEQFF; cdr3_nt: TGCGCCAGCAGCCTTCCCTCGGGGGGCTGTGAGCAGTTCTTC
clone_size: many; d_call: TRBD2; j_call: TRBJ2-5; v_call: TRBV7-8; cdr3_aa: CASSGGGTSGAKETQYF; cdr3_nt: TGTGCCAGCAGCGGGGGCGGGACTAGCGGAGCTAAAGAGACCCAGTACTTC
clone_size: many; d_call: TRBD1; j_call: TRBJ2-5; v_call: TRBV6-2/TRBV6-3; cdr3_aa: CASNLQGVGGTQYF; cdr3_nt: TGTGCCAGCAACCTACAGGGGGTGGGGGGGACCCAGTACTTC
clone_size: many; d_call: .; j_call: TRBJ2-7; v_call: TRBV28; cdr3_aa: CASSKLDRIIYEQYF; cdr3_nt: TGTGCCAGCAGCAAACTAGACAGGATAATTTACGAGCAGTACTTC
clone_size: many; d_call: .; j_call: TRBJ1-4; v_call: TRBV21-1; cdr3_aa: CASFTFSTNEKLFF; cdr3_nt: TGTGCCAGCTTTACTTTCTCAACTAATGAAAAACTGTTTTTT
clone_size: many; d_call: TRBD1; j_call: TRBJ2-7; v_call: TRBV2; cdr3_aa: CASSEMVRGQDEQYF; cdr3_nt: TGTGCCAGCAGTGAAATGGTCAGGGGGCAGGACGAGCAGTACTTC
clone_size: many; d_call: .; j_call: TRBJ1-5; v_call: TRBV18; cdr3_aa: CASSQGERNQPQHF; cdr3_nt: TGTGCCAGCTCACAGGGGGAGCGCAATCAGCCCCAGCATTTT
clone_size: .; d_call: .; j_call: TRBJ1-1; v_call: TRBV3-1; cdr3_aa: CASSPGGLGNTEAFF; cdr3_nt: TGTGCCAGCAGCCCCGGTGGACTGGGGAACACTGAAGCTTTCTTT
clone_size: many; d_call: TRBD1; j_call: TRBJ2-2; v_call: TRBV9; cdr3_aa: CASSVGAGGDTGELFF; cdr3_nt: TGTGCCAGCAGCGTAGGCGCAGGGGGCGATACCGGGGAGCTGTTTTTT
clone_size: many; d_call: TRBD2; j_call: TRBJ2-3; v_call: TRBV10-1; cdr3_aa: CVVRGRREDTQYF; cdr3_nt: TGCGTCGTTCGCGGGAGACGGGAAGATACGCAGTATTTT
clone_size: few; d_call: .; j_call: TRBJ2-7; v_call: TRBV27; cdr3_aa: CASSPRDGPYEQYF; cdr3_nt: TGTGCCAGCAGTCCCCGGGACGGGCCCTACGAGCAGTACTTC
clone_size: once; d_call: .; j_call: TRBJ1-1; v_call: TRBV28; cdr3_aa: CASSLTVIKNTEAFF; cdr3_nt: TGTGCCAGCAGTTTAACAGTGATTAAGAACACTGAAGCTTTCTTT
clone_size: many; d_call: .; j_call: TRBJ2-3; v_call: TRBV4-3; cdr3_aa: CASSQGLGGNTDTQYF; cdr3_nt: TGCGCCAGCAGCCAAGGGCTAGGGGGTAACACAGATACGCAGTATTTT
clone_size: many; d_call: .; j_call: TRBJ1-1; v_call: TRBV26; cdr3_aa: CASRRQESPEAFF; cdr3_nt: TGTGCCAGCAGGAGACAGGAGTCGCCTGAAGCTTTCTTT
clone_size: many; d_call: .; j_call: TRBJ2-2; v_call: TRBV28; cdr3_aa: CASRTRGNTGELFF; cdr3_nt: TGTGCCAGCAGAACGAGGGGAAACACCGGGGAGCTGTTTTTT
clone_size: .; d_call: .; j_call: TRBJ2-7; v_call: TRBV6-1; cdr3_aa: CASNRTAYGQYF; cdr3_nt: TGTGCCAGCAATAGGACAGCCTACGGGCAGTACTTC
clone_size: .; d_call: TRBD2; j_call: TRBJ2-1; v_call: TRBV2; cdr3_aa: CASRPGLAGPYNEQFF; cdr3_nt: TGTGCCAGCAGACCCGGACTAGCGGGTCCCTACAATGAGCAGTTCTTC
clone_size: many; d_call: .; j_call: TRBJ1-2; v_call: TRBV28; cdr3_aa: CASNVGIGYTF; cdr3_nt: TGTGCCAGCAACGTCGGGATAGGCTACACCTTC
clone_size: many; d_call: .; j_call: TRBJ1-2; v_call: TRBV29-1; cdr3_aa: CSVPLGSNYGYTF; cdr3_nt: TGCAGCGTGCCCCTGGGTTCTAACTATGGCTACACCTTC
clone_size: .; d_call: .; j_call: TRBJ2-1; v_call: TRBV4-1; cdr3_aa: CASSQLFFPDNEQFF; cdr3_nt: TGCGCCAGCAGCCAATTATTTTTCCCCGACAATGAGCAGTTCTTC
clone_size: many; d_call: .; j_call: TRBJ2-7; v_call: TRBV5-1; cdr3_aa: CASSLQGTQGYEQYF; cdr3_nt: TGCGCCAGCAGCTTGCAGGGTACCCAGGGATACGAGCAGTACTTC
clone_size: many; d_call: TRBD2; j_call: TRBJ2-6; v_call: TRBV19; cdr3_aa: CASSVPGLAGGHSSGANVLTF; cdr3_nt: TGTGCCAGTAGTGTTCCGGGACTAGCGGGGGGGCACTCCTCTGGGGCCAACGTCCTGACTTTC
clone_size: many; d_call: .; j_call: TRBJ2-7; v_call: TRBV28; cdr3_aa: CASRFPGAAYEQYF; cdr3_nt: TGTGCCAGCAGATTCCCGGGCGCTGCCTACGAGCAGTACTTC
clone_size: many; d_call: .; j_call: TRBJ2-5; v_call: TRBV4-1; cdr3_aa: CASSQVAAAQETQYF; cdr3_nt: TGCGCCAGCAGCCAAGTTGCAGCGGCCCAAGAGACCCAGTACTTC
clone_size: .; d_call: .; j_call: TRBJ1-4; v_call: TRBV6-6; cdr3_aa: CASSYLATNEKLFF; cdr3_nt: TGTGCCAGCAGTTATCTAGCAACTAATGAAAAACTGTTTTTT
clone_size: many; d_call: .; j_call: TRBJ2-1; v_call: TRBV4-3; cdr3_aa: CASSLAGGWNEQFF; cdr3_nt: TGCGCCAGCAGTCTAGCCGGAGGGTGGAATGAGCAGTTCTTC
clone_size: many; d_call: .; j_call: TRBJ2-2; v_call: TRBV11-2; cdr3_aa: CASSFTVGELFF; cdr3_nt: TGTGCCAGCAGCTTTACTGTCGGGGAGCTGTTTTTT
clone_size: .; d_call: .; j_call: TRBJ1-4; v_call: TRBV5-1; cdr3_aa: CASSLVGEKLFF; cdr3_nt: TGCGCCAGCAGCTTGGTCGGTGAAAAACTGTTTTTT
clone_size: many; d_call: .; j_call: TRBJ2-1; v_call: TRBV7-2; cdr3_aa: CASSSDIREQFF; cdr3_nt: TGTGCCAGCAGCTCGGATATTCGGGAGCAGTTCTTC
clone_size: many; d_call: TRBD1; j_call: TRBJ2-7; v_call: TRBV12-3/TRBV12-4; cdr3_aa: CASSPSRDRHSYEQYF; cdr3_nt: TGTGCCAGCAGTCCCTCCCGGGACAGGCATTCCTACGAGCAGTACTTC